Sequencing of this TCR beta chain was carried out in a study of T cell repertoires in cytomegalovirus infection. Across the study: CMV infection plus the matching HLA type was flagged by public TCR beta signatures.

The CDR3 extends over 13 amino acids. V lost 7 bases, J lost 2 bases, and 3 bases stayed unmatched. Germline assignment: CDR1 SEHNR and CDR2 FQNEAQ (reference sequence). In its sample, this clonotype was seen many times. Its specificity is not known. A single record per CDR3 protein comes from TCRdb applying MiXCR to the reads. The table lists hundreds of thousands of distinct CDR3 sequences, about 9.1% of them singletons. General study points: Dominating the ex vivo response were HLA-C-restricted CMV-specific TCR beta clonotypes.

What was sequenced was PBMCs. This TCR was recovered from a human donor in good health (CMV status not recorded). Some clones in this sample may be carry-over from other donors' samples. V and J are TRBV7-9 and TRBJ2-7; 9 bases line up with TRBD1. The CDR3 protein is CASKRDRAYEQYF. Written as DNA, the CDR3 is TGTGCCAGCAAAAGGGACAGGGCCTACGAGCAGTACTTC.